These 17 T cell receptor beta chains were sequenced from one sample in a study of blood T cell repertoires in COVID-19. Sequenced by immunoSEQ multiplex PCR; TCRdb stores in-frame clones only, minus some. The sample holds fewer than 95,000 clones, about nine tenths seen once. The sequencing input was peripheral blood. The source of these receptors is a man aged 50 to 59 with active or convalescent COVID-19.

The rearrangement uses TRBV6-5 and TRBJ1-2, with 7 bases identical to TRBD1. CDR3 length: 14 residues. Per germline, CDR1 MNHEY and CDR2 SVGAGI. The V and J ends lost 5 bases and 4 bases, in that order; junction bases with no gene match: 7. The CDR3 loop reads CASSPGQTFYGYTF. The CDR3 nucleotides read TGTGCCAGCAGTCCGGGACAGACCTTCTATGGCTACACCTTC.

This chain links TRBV3-1 (or the pseudogene TRBV3-2) with TRBJ2-7; 7 nucleotides line up with TRBD1. In germline, CDR1 is LGHDT, CDR2 YNNKEL (reference sequence). J was trimmed by 0 bases and V by 5 bases; bases with no gene match: 4. The CDR3 has 14 residues. CDR3 sequence (DNA): TGTGCCAGCAGCTCAGACAGGGCCTCCTACGAGCAGTACTTC. Its translation is CASSSDRASYEQYF.

V and J are TRBV5-1 and TRBJ2-1; TRBD2 matches at 9 bases. With V trimmed by 0 bases and J by 9 bases, 10 bases remained unmatched. The CDR3 is 16 residues long. Germline V lookup: CDR1 SGHRS, CDR2 YFSETQ. The DNA for the CDR3 is TGCGCCAGCAGCTTGGCCGGCGGGAGGGCTATGTCTGAGCAGTTCTTC. This gives the protein CASSLAGGRAMSEQFF.

The chain couples TRBV27 to TRBJ1-4, with D unclear. In germline, CDR1 is MNHEY, CDR2 SMNVEV (reference sequence). Trimming took off 6 bases at V and 4 bases at J, with 12 bases between the two ends. This CDR3 has 14 amino acids. CDR3 amino acids: CASSERSGNEKLFF. The CDR3 coding sequence is TGTGCCAGCAGCGAGAGATCTGGTAATGAAAAACTGTTTTTT.

The J gene is TRBJ1-1, the V gene TRBV10-3; D is undetermined. Germline lookup yields CDR1 ENHRY and CDR2 SYGVKD. The CDR3 contains 14 residues. V lost 6 bases and J lost 5, with 16 bases in between. The CDR3 reads CAIRLTSGGTEAFF. CDR3 nucleotides: TGTGCCATCAGACTTACCTCTGGCGGGACTGAAGCTTTCTTT.

This sequence joins TRBV5-4 and TRBJ2-1; D ambiguous. V lost 0 bases and J 0 bases, leaving 10 bases between the germline ends. Per the germline V gene, CDR1 is SGHNT and CDR2 is YYREEE (reference sequence). This CDR3 contains 16 residues. In nucleotides, the CDR3 is TGTGCCAGCAGCTTGGGAGGCCCAAGCTCCTACAATGAGCAGTTCTTC. The encoded protein is CASSLGGPSSYNEQFF.

V and J are TRBV7-9 and TRBJ2-7; TRBD2 matches 11 bases. The CDR3 spans 15 residues. CDR1 is SEHNR and CDR2 is FQNEAQ in the germline V gene (reference sequence). The J segment lost 5 bases and the V segment lost 5 bases, leaving 8 bases of the junction unmatched. Here the CDR3 DNA reads TGTGCCAGCAGCCCAACTAGCGGGAGCCCCCACGAGCAGTACTTC. This translates into CASSPTSGSPHEQYF. Looking up the rest from reference TRBV7-9 and TRBJ2-7 gives the full variable domain: DTGVSQNPRHKITKRGQNVTFRCDPISEHNRLYWYRQTLGQGPEFLTYFQNEAQLEKSRLLSDRFSAERPKGSFSTLEIQRTEQGDSAMYLCASSPTSGSPHEQYFGPGTRLTVT.

The chain joins TRBV10-1 to TRBJ2-3; tentatively, D is TRBD1 (6 bases). V shed 3 bases and J shed 1 base, with 11 bases lying between them. CDR3 size: 15 residues. Germline CDR1 and CDR2: WNHNN and SYGVQD (reference sequence). CDR3 region: CASSDRGGGTDTQYF. CDR3 in DNA: TGCGCCAGCAGTGATAGAGGGGGAGGCACAGATACGCAGTATTTT.

The CDR3 DNA reads TGTGCCTGGAGTGTCTCGACAGGGGCGGGCTACACCTTC. Translating it yields CAWSVSTGAGYTF. The gene calls are TRBV30 and TRBJ1-2, with 8 bases aligning to TRBD1. The CDR3 has 13 amino acids. Unmatched junction bases numbered 5, after V lost 0 bases and J lost 8 bases. CDR1 and CDR2 (germline): GTSNPN, SVGIG (reference sequence).

V and J are TRBV27 and TRBJ1-3; tentative D call: TRBD1 (5 bases). The V and J ends lost 5 bases and 0 bases respectively, with 11 bases between them. The CDR3 has 15 amino acids. The germline CDR1 and CDR2 sequences are MNHEY and SMNVEV (reference sequence). The CDR3 sequence is CASSPTGFSGNTIYF. The CDR3 DNA sequence: TGTGCCAGCAGTCCCACAGGCTTCTCTGGAAACACCATATATTTT.

The J gene is TRBJ1-1, the V gene TRBV21-1. TRBV21-1 is designated a pseudogene. The CDR3 loop spans 12 amino acids. The CDR3 nucleotides read TGTGCCAGTTCCTTCTTGAACACTGAAGCTTTCTTT. Protein: CASSFLNTEAFF.

The chain couples TRBV6-5 to TRBJ2-6; 8 bases are a match to TRBD1. The CDR3 totals 15 residues. Germline assignment: CDR1 MNHEY and CDR2 SVGAGI. Trimming cost V 4 bases and J 9 bases; bases outside gene matches: 8. CDR3 nucleotide sequence: TGTGCCAGCAGTTCAAGGACAGGGAAGATCAACGTCCTGACTTTC. Translated: CASSSRTGKINVLTF.

The chain uses TRBV21-1 and TRBJ1-2; the D call TRBD1 from the table was never checked on the DNA. TRBV21-1 is designated a pseudogene. The CDR3 is 17 amino acids. The CDR3 coding sequence is TGTGCCAGCAGCACCCGGACAGGGAGGCCCGGTCTAGAGGGCTACACCTTC. Protein product: CASSTRTGRPGLEGYTF.

The rearrangement uses TRBV11-3 and TRBJ2-1, with D possibly matching TRBD2 (7 bases). There are 16 residues in the CDR3. With 1 base removed from V and 1 base from J, the gap between germline ends came to 11 bases. Germline values: CDR1 SGHNT, CDR2 YENEEA. CDR3 residues: CASSLAGGLSYNEQFF. The CDR3 DNA reads TGTGCCAGCAGCTTAGCGGGGGGCCTATCCTACAATGAGCAGTTCTTC.

The V call is TRBV5-1, the J call TRBJ2-7; the match to TRBD2 covers 11 bases. The trim removed 4 bases at V and 6 bases at J, leaving 21 bases unmatched. CDR1 SGHRS and CDR2 YFSETQ come from the germline V gene. CDR3 length equals 19 residues. DNA for the CDR3: TGCGCCAGCAGCCCTTCGCGGTTAACTAGCGGGAGTCGAAGTGGCGAGCAGTACTTC. Translated, it gives CASSPSRLTSGSRSGEQYF.

V usage is TRBV9 and J usage is TRBJ2-7; D is possibly TRBD1 (5 bases). The CDR3 is made up of 15 amino acids. The germline CDR1 and CDR2 sequences are SGDLS and YYNGEE. Trimming stripped 0 bases from V and 5 bases from J, with 15 bases between. This CDR3 is CASSVGRQGRHEQYF. The CDR3 bases are TGTGCCAGCAGCGTAGGTCGCCAGGGAAGACACGAGCAGTACTTC.

V is TRBV2 and J is TRBJ2-7; 13 nucleotides agree with TRBD2. Germline CDR1 is SNHLY and CDR2 is FYNNEI. The J segment lost 2 bases and the V segment lost 9 bases, leaving 1 base of the junction unmatched. The CDR3 totals 13 residues. CDR3 protein: CARGLAGPYEQYF. The CDR3 DNA reads as TGTGCCAGGGGACTAGCGGGACCCTACGAGCAGTACTTC.